These T cell receptor beta chains were read from a single sample in a study of Ad26.COV2.S vaccination and SARS-CoV-2 variants. Sequenced by immunoSEQ multiplex PCR; TCRdb stores in-frame clones only, minus some. This sample has fewer than 100,000 clones, with less than 85% found just once. This specimen was peripheral blood, taken after recovery from COVID-19. The receptor source for this set is a human donor who had recovered from COVID-19. The CDR3 runs from the conserved cysteine through the conserved F or W. Fields, in order: J gene, V gene, D gene, clone size, CDR3 protein, CDR3 DNA. D genes are given only for firm matches. Rows may omit the clone size; those that give it use once, few, many or a size class.

TRBJ2-3	TRBV19	NA	once	CASGAGVPDTQYF	TGTGCCAGTGGAGCAGGGGTTCCAGATACGCAGTATTTT
TRBJ1-1	TRBV11-3	TRBD1	NA	CASSADREGWAFF	TGTGCCAGCAGCGCGGACAGGGAGGGGTGGGCTTTCTTT
TRBJ2-2	TRBV19	NA	NA	CASSIARVSTGELFF	TGTGCCAGTAGTATAGCTAGGGTTAGCACCGGGGAGCTGTTTTTT
TRBJ2-1	TRBV13	NA	NA	CASSQRTNQETQFF	TGTGCCAGCAGCCAACGGACCAACCAAGAGACCCAGTTCTTC
TRBJ1-2	TRBV5-8	NA	NA	CASSSPTETSF	TGTGCCAGCAGCTCTCCGACGGAGACTTCCTTC
TRBJ2-1	TRBV7-8	TRBD1	NA	CASSPRDRIYNEQFF	TGTGCCAGCAGTCCCCGGGACAGGATATACAATGAGCAGTTCTTC
TRBJ2-7	TRBV27	NA	NA	CASGPRFGSFHEQYF	TGTGCCAGCGGCCCTCGTTTCGGGAGTTTCCACGAGCAGTACTTC
TRBJ1-4	TRBV12-3/TRBV12-4	NA	NA	CASSRLGEKLFF	TGTGCCAGCAGCCGCCTCGGAGAAAAACTGTTTTTT
TRBJ1-2	TRBV6-5	NA	NA	CASSYSAQGGYTF	TGTGCCAGCAGTTACTCGGCCCAAGGAGGCTACACCTTC
TRBJ2-6	TRBV29-1	NA	NA	CSVDDGSGANVLTF	TGCAGCGTTGACGACGGGTCTGGGGCCAACGTCCTGACTTTC
TRBJ2-7	TRBV15	TRBD1	NA	CATSSAGTGTNEQYF	TGTGCCACCAGCAGCGCCGGGACAGGGACCAACGAGCAGTACTTC
TRBJ1-2	TRBV7-9	TRBD1	NA	CASSLAGQGRDYGYTF	TGTGCCAGCAGCTTAGCAGGACAGGGAAGAGACTATGGCTACACCTTC
TRBJ2-2	TRBV6-5	TRBD1	NA	CASRATGGTGELFF	TGTGCCAGCAGGGCGACAGGGGGCACCGGGGAGCTGTTTTTT
TRBJ2-1	TRBV29-1	NA	NA	CSVEGLALHEQFF	TGCAGCGTTGAAGGTCTAGCGTTGCATGAGCAGTTCTTC
TRBJ1-3	TRBV19	NA	NA	CASSIDRMQGNTIYF	TGTGCCAGTAGTATAGATCGGATGCAGGGAAACACCATATATTTT
TRBJ2-1	TRBV6-5	NA	NA	CASSYGRSAEQFF	TGTGCCAGCAGTTACGGTCGGAGTGCTGAGCAGTTCTTC
TRBJ2-7	TRBV4-2	TRBD1	NA	CASSQGSGQGSHEQYF	TGTGCCAGCAGCCAAGGCTCGGGACAGGGTTCGCACGAGCAGTACTTC
TRBJ1-4	TRBV6-5	NA	NA	CASSYERASRNEKLFF	TGTGCCAGCAGTTACGAAAGGGCCTCACGTAATGAAAAACTGTTTTTT
TRBJ2-1	TRBV2	NA	NA	CATSALTGSYNEQFF	TGTGCCACCTCAGCCCTGACGGGCTCCTACAATGAGCAGTTCTTC
TRBJ2-3	TRBV9	TRBD2	few	CASSAGTSGRATDTQYF	TGTGCCAGCAGCGCCGGGACTAGCGGGAGGGCCACAGATACGCAGTATTTT
TRBJ2-7	TRBV2	NA	NA	CASSEERRSSEQYF	TGTGCCAGCAGTGAAGAGCGGCGGTCGTCAGAGCAGTACTTC
TRBJ2-3	TRBV25-1	TRBD1	NA	CASSDWTGTSTDTQYF	TGTGCCAGCAGTGATTGGACAGGGACTAGCACAGATACGCAGTATTTT
TRBJ2-7	TRBV7-9	NA	NA	CASSRATGAYEQYF	TGTGCCAGCAGCCGAGCAACGGGGGCCTACGAGCAGTACTTC
TRBJ1-6	TRBV19	TRBD1	NA	CASSDRVENSPLHF	TGTGCCAGTAGCGACAGGGTGGAAAATTCACCCCTCCACTTT
TRBJ2-6	TRBV4-2	NA	NA	CASSQAFGDSGANVLTF	TGTGCCAGCAGCCAAGCTTTCGGGGATTCTGGGGCCAACGTCCTGACTTTC
TRBJ2-7	TRBV4-2	NA	NA	CASSQELDYEQYF	TGTGCCAGCAGCCAAGAACTCGACTACGAGCAGTACTTC
TRBJ1-4	TRBV7-6	TRBD1	NA	CASSLRTGMNEKLFF	TGTGCCAGCAGCCTACGGACAGGGATGAATGAAAAACTGTTTTTT
TRBJ2-7	TRBV6-5	TRBD1	NA	CASRQGGAELEQYF	TGTGCCAGCAGACAAGGGGGCGCAGAGCTAGAGCAGTACTTC
TRBJ2-1	TRBV6-2/TRBV6-3	TRBD1	NA	CASSRGQGGNEQFF	TGTGCCAGCAGCAGAGGACAGGGGGGCAATGAGCAGTTCTTC
TRBJ1-1	TRBV29-1	NA	NA	CSGSGGHWSGYTEAFF	TGCAGCGGTTCGGGGGGGCATTGGTCTGGGTACACTGAAGCTTTCTTT
TRBJ2-7	TRBV5-1	NA	NA	CASSLVDGIHEQYF	TGCGCCAGCAGCTTGGTGGACGGGATCCACGAGCAGTACTTC
TRBJ1-1	TRBV2	NA	NA	CASNGGTEAFF	TGTGCCAGCAATGGGGGTACTGAAGCTTTCTTT
TRBJ2-7	TRBV28	NA	NA	CASSRYVEQYF	TGTGCCAGCAGCCGCTACGTCGAGCAGTACTTC
TRBJ1-3	TRBV6-5	TRBD1	once	CASSRGQGDGNTIYF	TGTGCCAGCAGCCGCGGACAGGGTGATGGAAACACCATATATTTT
TRBJ1-1	TRBV19	NA	NA	CASSIDQGEAFF	TGTGCCAGTAGTATAGATCAAGGGGAAGCTTTCTTT
TRBJ2-1	TRBV6-5	NA	NA	CASSYSPGVDEQFF	TGTGCCAGCAGTTACTCTCCGGGTGTCGATGAGCAGTTCTTC
TRBJ1-1	TRBV9	NA	NA	CASSVGGIQNTEAFF	TGTGCCAGCAGCGTAGGGGGGATTCAGAACACTGAAGCTTTCTTT
TRBJ2-7	TRBV10-1	NA	NA	CASSGSLGGYEYEQYF	TGCGCCAGCAGTGGATCCCTTGGGGGCTACGAATACGAGCAGTACTTC
TRBJ1-2	TRBV29-1	NA	NA	CSVVDRYYGYTF	TGCAGCGTTGTGGACCGGTACTATGGCTACACCTTC
TRBJ2-7	TRBV5-1	NA	NA	CASRYEQGPYEQYF	TGCGCCAGCAGGTATGAACAGGGTCCCTACGAGCAGTACTTC
TRBJ1-1	TRBV7-9	NA	few	CASGRLNTEAFF	TGTGCCAGCGGGCGCCTGAACACTGAAGCTTTCTTT